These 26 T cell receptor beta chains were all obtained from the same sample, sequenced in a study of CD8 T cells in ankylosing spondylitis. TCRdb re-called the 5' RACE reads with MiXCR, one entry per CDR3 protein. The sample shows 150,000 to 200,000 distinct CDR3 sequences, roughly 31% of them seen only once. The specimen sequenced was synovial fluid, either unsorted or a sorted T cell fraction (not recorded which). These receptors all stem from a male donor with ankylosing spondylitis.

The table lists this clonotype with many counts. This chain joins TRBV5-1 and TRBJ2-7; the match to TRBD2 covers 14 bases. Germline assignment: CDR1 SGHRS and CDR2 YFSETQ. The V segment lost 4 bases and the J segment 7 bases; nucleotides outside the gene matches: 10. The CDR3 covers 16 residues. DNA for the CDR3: TGCGCCAGCAGCCCCCCGGGACTAGCGGGAGTGCGTGAGCAGTACTTC. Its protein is CASSPPGLAGVREQYF.

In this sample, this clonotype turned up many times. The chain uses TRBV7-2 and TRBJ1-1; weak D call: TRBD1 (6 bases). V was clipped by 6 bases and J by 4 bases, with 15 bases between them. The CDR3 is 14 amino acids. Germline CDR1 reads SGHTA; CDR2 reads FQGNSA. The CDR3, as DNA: TGTGCCAGCAGTCAGACCCCAGGGGCCACTGAAGCTTTCTTT. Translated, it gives CASSQTPGATEAFF.

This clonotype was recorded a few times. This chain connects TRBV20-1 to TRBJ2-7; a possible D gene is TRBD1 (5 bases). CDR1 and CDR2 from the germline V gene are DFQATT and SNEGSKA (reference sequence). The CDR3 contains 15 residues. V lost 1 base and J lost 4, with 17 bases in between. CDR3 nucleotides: TGCAGTGCTAGAGTGGGTCGAGGACGGACATACGAGCAGTACTTC. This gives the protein CSARVGRGRTYEQYF.

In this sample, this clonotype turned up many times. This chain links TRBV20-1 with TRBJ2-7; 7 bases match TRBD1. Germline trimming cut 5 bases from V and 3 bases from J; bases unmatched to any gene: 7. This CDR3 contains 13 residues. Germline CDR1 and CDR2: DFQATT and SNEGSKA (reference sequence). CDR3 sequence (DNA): TGCAGTGCTTACCGGGACAGCCACTACGAGCAGTACTTC. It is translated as CSAYRDSHYEQYF.

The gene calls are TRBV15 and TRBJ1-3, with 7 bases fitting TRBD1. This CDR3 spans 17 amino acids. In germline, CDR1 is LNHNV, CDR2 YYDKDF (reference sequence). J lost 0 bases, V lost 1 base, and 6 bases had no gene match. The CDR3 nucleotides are TGTGCCACCAGCAGAGTCGGACAGGTCAACTCTGGAAACACCATATATTTT. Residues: CATSRVGQVNSGNTIYF.

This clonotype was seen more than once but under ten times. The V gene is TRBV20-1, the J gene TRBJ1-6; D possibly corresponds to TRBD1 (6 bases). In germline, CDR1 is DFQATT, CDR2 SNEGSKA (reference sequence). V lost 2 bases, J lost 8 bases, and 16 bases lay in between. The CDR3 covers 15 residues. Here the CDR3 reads CSARSVYREDSPLHF. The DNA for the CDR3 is TGCAGTGCTAGATCCGTTTACAGGGAGGATTCACCCCTCCACTTT.

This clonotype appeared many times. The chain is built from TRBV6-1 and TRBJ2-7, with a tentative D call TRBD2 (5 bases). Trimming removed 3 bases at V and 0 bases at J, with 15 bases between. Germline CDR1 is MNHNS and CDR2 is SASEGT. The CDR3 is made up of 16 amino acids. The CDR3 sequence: CASSDRRRTASYEQYF. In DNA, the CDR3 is TGTGCCAGCAGTGATCGGAGGCGGACGGCCTCCTACGAGCAGTACTTC.

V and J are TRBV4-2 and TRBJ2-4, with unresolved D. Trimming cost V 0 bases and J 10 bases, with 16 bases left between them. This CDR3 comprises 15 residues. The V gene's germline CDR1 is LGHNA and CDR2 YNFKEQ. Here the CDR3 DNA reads TGTGCCAGCAGCCAAGACCTAGAACCCGTTTATATTCAGTACTTC. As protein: CASSQDLEPVYIQYF.

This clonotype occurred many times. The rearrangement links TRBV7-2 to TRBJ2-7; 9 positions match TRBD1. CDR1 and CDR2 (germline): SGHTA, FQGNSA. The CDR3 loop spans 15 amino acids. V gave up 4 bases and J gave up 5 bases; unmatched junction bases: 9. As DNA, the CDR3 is TGTGCCAGCAGCTCAACCGGGACAGGGTACGACGAGCAGTACTTC. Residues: CASSSTGTGYDEQYF.

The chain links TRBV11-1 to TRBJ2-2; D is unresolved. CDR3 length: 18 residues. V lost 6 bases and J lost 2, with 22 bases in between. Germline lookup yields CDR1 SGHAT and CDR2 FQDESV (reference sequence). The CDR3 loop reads CASSPLGGFLENTGELFF. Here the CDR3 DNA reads TGTGCCAGCAGTCCATTGGGTGGCTTCCTCGAAAACACCGGGGAGCTGTTTTTT.

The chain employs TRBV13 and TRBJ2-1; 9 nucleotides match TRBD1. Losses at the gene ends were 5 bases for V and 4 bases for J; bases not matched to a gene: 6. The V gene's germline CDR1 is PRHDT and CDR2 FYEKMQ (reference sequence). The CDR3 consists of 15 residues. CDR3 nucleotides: TGTGCCAGCAGCACCGACAGGGGGGATTACAATGAGCAGTTCTTC. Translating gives CASSTDRGDYNEQFF.

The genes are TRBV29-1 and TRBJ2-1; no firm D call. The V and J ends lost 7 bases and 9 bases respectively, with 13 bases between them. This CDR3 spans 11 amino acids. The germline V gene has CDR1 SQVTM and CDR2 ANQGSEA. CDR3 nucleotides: TGCAGCGCTGGCAGCTTTACTGAGCAGTTCTTC. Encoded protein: CSAGSFTEQFF.

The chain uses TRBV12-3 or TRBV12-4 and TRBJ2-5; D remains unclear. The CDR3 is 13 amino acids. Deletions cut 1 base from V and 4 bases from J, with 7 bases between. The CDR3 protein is CASSLGFGETQYF. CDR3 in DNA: TGTGCCAGCAGTTTAGGGTTTGGAGAGACCCAGTACTTC.

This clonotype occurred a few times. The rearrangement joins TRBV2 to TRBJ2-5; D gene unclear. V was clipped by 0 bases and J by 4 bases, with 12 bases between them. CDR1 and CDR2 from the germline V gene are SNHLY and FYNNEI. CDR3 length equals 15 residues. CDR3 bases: TGTGCCAGCAGTGAAGCGGGTAGATGGGGAGAGACCCAGTACTTC. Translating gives CASSEAGRWGETQYF. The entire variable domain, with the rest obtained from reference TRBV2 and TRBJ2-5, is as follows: EPEVTQTPSHQVTQMGQEVILRCVPISNHLYFYWYRQILGQKVEFLVSFYNNEISEKSEIFDDQFSVERPDGSNFTLKIRSTKLEDSAMYFCASSEAGRWGETQYFGPGTRLLVL.

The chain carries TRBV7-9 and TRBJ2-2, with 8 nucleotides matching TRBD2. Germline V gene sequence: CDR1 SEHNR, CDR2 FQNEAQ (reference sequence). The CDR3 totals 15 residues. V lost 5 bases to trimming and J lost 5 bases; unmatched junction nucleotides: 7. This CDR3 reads CASSPGLAQTGELFF. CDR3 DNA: TGTGCCAGCAGCCCAGGACTAGCCCAGACCGGGGAGCTGTTTTTT.

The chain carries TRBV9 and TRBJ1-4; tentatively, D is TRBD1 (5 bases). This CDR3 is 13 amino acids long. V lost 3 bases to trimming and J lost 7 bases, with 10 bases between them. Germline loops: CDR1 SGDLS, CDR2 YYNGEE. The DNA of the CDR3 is TGTGCCAGCAGCGCCGGGACCCCTGAAAAACTGTTTTTT. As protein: CASSAGTPEKLFF.

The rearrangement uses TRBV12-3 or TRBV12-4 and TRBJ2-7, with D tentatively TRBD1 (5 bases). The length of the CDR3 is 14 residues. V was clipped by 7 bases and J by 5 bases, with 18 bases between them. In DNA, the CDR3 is TGTGCCAGCAACCCCGACAGTGAGCTCAACGAGCAGTACTTC. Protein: CASNPDSELNEQYF.

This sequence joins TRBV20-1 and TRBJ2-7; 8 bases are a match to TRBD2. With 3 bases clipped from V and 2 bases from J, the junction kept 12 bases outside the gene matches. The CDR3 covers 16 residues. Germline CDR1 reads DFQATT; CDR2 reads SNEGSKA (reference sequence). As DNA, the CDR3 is TGCAGTGCTAGGGAAGGCTACGGGACTAGACCCTACGAGCAGTACTTC. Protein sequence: CSAREGYGTRPYEQYF.

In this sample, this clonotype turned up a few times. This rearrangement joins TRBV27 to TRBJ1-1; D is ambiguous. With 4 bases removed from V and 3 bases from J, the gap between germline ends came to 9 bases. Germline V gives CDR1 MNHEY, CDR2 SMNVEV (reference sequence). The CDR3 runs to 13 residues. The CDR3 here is CASSSRRDTEAFF. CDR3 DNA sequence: TGTGCCAGCAGTTCCAGGCGAGACACTGAAGCTTTCTTT.

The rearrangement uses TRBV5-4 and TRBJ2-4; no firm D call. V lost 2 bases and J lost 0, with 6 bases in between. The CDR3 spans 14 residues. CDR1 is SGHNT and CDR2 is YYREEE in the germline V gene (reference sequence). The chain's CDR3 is CASSFSKAKNIQYF. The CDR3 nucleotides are TGTGCCAGCAGCTTTAGTAAAGCCAAAAACATTCAGTACTTC. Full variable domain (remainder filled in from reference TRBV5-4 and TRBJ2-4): ETGVTQSPTHLIKTRGQQVTLRCSSQSGHNTVSWYQQALGQGPQFIFQYYREEENGRGNFPPRFSGLQFPNYSSELNVNALELDDSALYLCASSFSKAKNIQYFGAGTRLSVL.

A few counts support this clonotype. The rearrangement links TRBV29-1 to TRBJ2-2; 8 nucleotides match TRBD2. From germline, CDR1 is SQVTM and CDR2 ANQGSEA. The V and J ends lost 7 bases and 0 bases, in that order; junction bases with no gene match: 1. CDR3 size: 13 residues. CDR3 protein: CSGGGTNTGELFF. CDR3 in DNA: TGCAGCGGCGGGGGGACGAACACCGGGGAGCTGTTTTTT.

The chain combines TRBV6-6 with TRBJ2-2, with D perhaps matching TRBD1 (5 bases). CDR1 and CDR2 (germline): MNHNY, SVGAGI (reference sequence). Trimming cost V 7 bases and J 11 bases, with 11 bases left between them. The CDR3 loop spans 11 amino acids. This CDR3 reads CASNAGIELFF. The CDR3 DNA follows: TGTGCCAGCAACGCAGGGATTGAGCTGTTTTTT.

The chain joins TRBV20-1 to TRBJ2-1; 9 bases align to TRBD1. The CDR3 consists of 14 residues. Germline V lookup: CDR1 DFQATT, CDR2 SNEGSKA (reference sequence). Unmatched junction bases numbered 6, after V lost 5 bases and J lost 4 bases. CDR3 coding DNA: TGCAGTGCTCCTCCGGACAGGGGTTACAATGAGCAGTTCTTC. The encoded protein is CSAPPDRGYNEQFF.

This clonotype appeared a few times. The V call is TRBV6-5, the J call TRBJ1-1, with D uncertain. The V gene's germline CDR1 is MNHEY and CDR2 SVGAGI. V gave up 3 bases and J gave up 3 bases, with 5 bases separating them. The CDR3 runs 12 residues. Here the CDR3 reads CASSYGDTEAFF. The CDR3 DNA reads TGTGCCAGCAGTTATGGTGACACTGAAGCTTTCTTT.

The CDR3 is CASSVDDRGSYEQYF. The CDR3 nucleotides are TGTGCCAGCAGCGTAGACGACAGGGGATCCTACGAGCAGTACTTC. V gene TRBV9 combines with J gene TRBJ2-7; 8 bases match TRBD1. V trimming: 0 bases; J trimming: 1 base; junction bases outside the gene matches: 3. The length of the CDR3 is 15 residues. Germline V gene sequence: CDR1 SGDLS, CDR2 YYNGEE.

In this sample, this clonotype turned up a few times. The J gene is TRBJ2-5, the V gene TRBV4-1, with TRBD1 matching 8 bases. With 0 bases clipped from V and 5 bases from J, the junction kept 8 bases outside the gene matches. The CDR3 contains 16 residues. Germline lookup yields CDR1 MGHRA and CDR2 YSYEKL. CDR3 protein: CASSQDPNRGMETQYF. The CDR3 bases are TGCGCCAGCAGCCAAGACCCTAACAGGGGGATGGAGACCCAGTACTTC.